These 27 T cell receptor beta chains were sequenced from one sample in a study of CD8+ T cells in alopecia areata. Reverse transcription of extracted RNA yielded cDNA, which provided the sequencing template. Some clones are missing from TCRdb's copy, which holds only in-frame ones; the method was immunoSEQ multiplex PCR. The table has hundreds of thousands of clones, roughly two fifths seen once. Regarding treatment: oral pan-JAK inhibitor, 5-10 mg twice daily. Sequencing used CD4+ T cells sorted from blood, obtained at approximately week 30, from a patient treated with tofacitinib. The origin of the receptors is a human donor with alopecia areata.

The chain recombines TRBV5-1 with TRBJ2-2; D may be TRBD2 (5 bases). The length of the CDR3 is 17 residues. The germline gives CDR1 SGHRS, CDR2 YFSETQ. The V gene lost 0 bases and the J gene lost 5 bases, with 17 bases spanning the gap. The CDR3 DNA is TGCGCCAGCAGCTTGGGGACCAATCGACTATTTACCGGGGAGCTGTTTTTT. It yields the protein CASSLGTNRLFTGELFF.

The chain employs TRBV5-1 and TRBJ2-2; 7 nucleotides line up with TRBD1. In germline, CDR1 is SGHRS, CDR2 YFSETQ. The CDR3 extends over 14 amino acids. The trim removed 3 bases at V and 1 base at J, leaving 0 bases unmatched. For the CDR3, the DNA is TGCGCCAGCAGCTGGACAGGGAACACCGGGGAGCTGTTTTTT. As protein: CASSWTGNTGELFF.

The rearrangement links TRBV13 to TRBJ1-6; D might be TRBD1 (6 bases). Looked up from germline, CDR1 is PRHDT and CDR2 is FYEKMQ (reference sequence). The CDR3 extends over 16 amino acids. V gave up 6 bases and J gave up 10 bases, with 22 bases separating them. The CDR3 is CASRSSGRGTRSPLHF. The CDR3 DNA reads TGTGCCAGCAGGTCATCAGGGAGAGGGACACGATCACCCCTCCACTTT.

The J gene is TRBJ2-2, the V gene TRBV19; a possible D gene is TRBD1 (6 bases). The CDR3 is 14 residues long. Germline CDR1 is LNHDA and CDR2 is SQIVND (reference sequence). Trimming stripped 9 bases from V and 4 bases from J, with 15 bases between. CDR3: CASRIPRGTGELFF. The CDR3 DNA reads TGTGCCAGCCGAATCCCCAGGGGCACCGGGGAGCTGTTTTTT.

The rearrangement uses TRBV29-1 and TRBJ1-1; 9 nucleotides match TRBD1. With V trimmed by 8 bases and J by 5 bases, 9 bases remained unmatched. The CDR3 runs to 13 residues. Per germline, CDR1 SQVTM and CDR2 ANQGSEA. CDR3 DNA: TGCAGCCTAGACCGACAGGGGGGGACTGAAGCTTTCTTT. Its translation: CSLDRQGGTEAFF.

The chain employs TRBV30 and TRBJ1-2; TRBD1 agrees at 7 bases. The V segment lost 2 bases and the J segment 4 bases; nucleotides outside the gene matches: 10. Germline CDR1 and CDR2: GTSNPN and SVGIG (reference sequence). The CDR3 loop spans 15 amino acids. The CDR3 DNA reads as TGTGCCTGGAGTTATCCACAGGGGCCCTTCTATGGCTACACCTTC. It codes for CAWSYPQGPFYGYTF.

This chain links TRBV4-1 with TRBJ2-7; no reliable D call. Trimming shortened V by 0 bases and J by 2 bases, and 14 bases separated the two germline ends. The CDR3 is 16 residues long. CDR1 and CDR2 from the germline V gene are MGHRA and YSYEKL. CDR3 coding DNA: TGCGCCAGCAGCCAAGATCTTGTGTTCTTTCCCTACGAGCAGTACTTC. It specifies CASSQDLVFFPYEQYF.

This clone is a singleton in its sample. The chain combines TRBV7-9 with TRBJ1-5, with no clear D. Germline V gene sequence: CDR1 SEHNR, CDR2 FQNEAQ (reference sequence). This CDR3 contains 14 residues. The V and J ends lost 1 base and 1 base respectively, with 5 bases between them. The CDR3 region has the DNA TGTGCCAGCAGCTTAGATAGCAGCAATCAGCCCCAGCATTTT. The encoded protein is CASSLDSSNQPQHF.

This clone was seen once. The chain couples TRBV28 to TRBJ2-3, with D possibly being TRBD2 (5 bases). V was pared by 6 bases and J by 5 bases, with 18 bases between. Germline CDR1 and CDR2: MDHEN and SYDVKM. This CDR3 comprises 15 residues. CDR3: CASSSQVGVVDTQYF. In DNA, the CDR3 is TGTGCCAGCAGCAGCCAGGTGGGAGTGGTAGATACGCAGTATTTT.

This clone was detected once. The rearrangement links TRBV15 to TRBJ2-1; a possible D gene is TRBD2 (5 bases). Germline V gene data show CDR1 as LNHNV and CDR2 as YYDKDF (reference sequence). V shed 0 bases and J shed 8 bases, with 11 bases lying between them. The CDR3 covers 14 residues. The CDR3 protein is CATSRDPGKDEQFF. The CDR3 region has the DNA TGTGCCACCAGCAGAGATCCGGGGAAGGATGAGCAGTTCTTC.

The V gene is TRBV9, the J gene TRBJ2-7, with a weak D call TRBD2 (7 bases). V was clipped by 0 bases and J by 5 bases, with 15 bases between them. From germline, CDR1 is SGDLS and CDR2 YYNGEE. This CDR3 contains 15 residues. The CDR3 sequence: CASSVAGARGNEQYF. CDR3 coding DNA: TGTGCCAGCAGCGTAGCGGGGGCGCGGGGGAACGAGCAGTACTTC.

The chain uses TRBV6-6 and TRBJ2-7; 7 bases line up with TRBD1. This CDR3 comprises 12 residues. V lost 6 bases, J lost 10 bases, and 9 bases stayed unmatched. CDR1 is MNHNY, CDR2 SVGAGI, per germline (reference sequence). CDR3 amino acids: CASSFRDRQQYF. The CDR3 DNA reads as TGTGCCAGCAGCTTCCGGGACAGACAACAGTACTTC.

The J gene is TRBJ1-5, the V gene TRBV15, with TRBD1 matching 7 bases. The germline CDR1 and CDR2 sequences are LNHNV and YYDKDF (reference sequence). This CDR3 spans 15 amino acids. The V and J ends lost 0 bases and 9 bases, in that order; junction bases with no gene match: 8. Written as DNA, the CDR3 is TGTGCCACCAGCAGAGATAACAGGGGCCTAGGGCCCCAGCATTTT. It is translated as CATSRDNRGLGPQHF.

The chain links TRBV4-2 to TRBJ2-7; D call uncertain. V dropped 1 base and J dropped 3 bases, with 4 bases sitting between them. Germline assignment: CDR1 LGHNA and CDR2 YNFKEQ. The CDR3 sequence is 12 residues long. CDR3 region: CASSQGGYEQYF. In DNA, the CDR3 is TGTGCCAGCAGCCAAGGGGGCTACGAGCAGTACTTC.

The gene calls are TRBV30 and TRBJ2-5; TRBD1 is a possible D gene (5 bases). From germline, CDR1 is GTSNPN and CDR2 SVGIG (reference sequence). V lost 4 bases to trimming and J lost 2 bases, with 11 bases between them. The CDR3 is 13 amino acids. DNA of the CDR3: TGTGCCTGGACGGACACTGTTCAAGAGACCCAGTACTTC. Translated, it gives CAWTDTVQETQYF.

This clone was counted only a few times. The CDR3 DNA reads as TGCAGCGTTGAGGGGCTCGGGAACATTCAGTACTTC. As protein: CSVEGLGNIQYF. The chain joins TRBV29-1 to TRBJ2-4, with D possibly TRBD1 on 5 matching bases. The V gene's germline CDR1 is SQVTM and CDR2 ANQGSEA. Trimming removed 3 bases from V and 7 bases from J, with 10 bases in between. The CDR3 has 12 amino acids. Full variable domain (missing parts from reference TRBV29-1 and TRBJ2-4): SAVISQKPSRDICQRGTSLTIQCQVDSQVTMMFWYRQQPGQSLTLIATANQGSEATYESGFVIDKFPISRPNLTFSTLTVSNMSPEDSSIYLCSVEGLGNIQYFGAGTRLSVL.

The chain is built from TRBV5-1 and TRBJ1-1; a possible D gene is TRBD1 (5 bases). Germline-derived CDR1 and CDR2 are SGHRS and YFSETQ. Trimming cost V 0 bases and J 8 bases, with 17 bases left between them. The CDR3 runs to 15 residues. In nucleotides, the CDR3 is TGCGCCAGCAGCTTGGCTACAAGGGGCCTCAGGGAAGCTTTCTTT. It translates to CASSLATRGLREAFF.

The V call is TRBV9, the J call TRBJ1-5; no clear D gene. This CDR3 has 13 residues. The germline gives CDR1 SGDLS, CDR2 YYNGEE. Trimming cost V 4 bases and J 5 bases, with 10 bases left between them. CDR3 region: CASSRLGDQPQHF. CDR3 in DNA: TGTGCCAGCAGCCGTCTGGGCGATCAGCCCCAGCATTTT.

The V and J genes are TRBV6-1 and TRBJ2-7; D gene unclear. Germline assignment: CDR1 MNHNS and CDR2 SASEGT. V lost 8 bases to trimming and J lost 3 bases, with 11 bases between them. This CDR3 contains 12 residues. The CDR3 nucleotides read TGTGCCAGCCGCCCCGATTACTACGAGCAGTACTTC. It codes for CASRPDYYEQYF.

This clone has a handful of counts. This rearrangement joins TRBV5-6 to TRBJ2-5, with D possibly TRBD2 on 5 matching bases. The CDR3 is 16 amino acids. Trimming shortened V by 3 bases and J by 4 bases, and 19 bases separated the two germline ends. CDR1 is SGHDT and CDR2 is YYEEEE in the germline V gene. The CDR3: CASSSRWYPEGETQYF. The CDR3 DNA follows: TGTGCCAGCAGCTCGCGATGGTACCCCGAGGGAGAGACCCAGTACTTC.

This clone appeared many times. The chain has TRBV15 and TRBJ2-1, with a possible D match to TRBD2 (5 bases). The CDR3 is made up of 12 amino acids. CDR1 and CDR2 (germline): LNHNV, YYDKDF (reference sequence). V was shortened by 0 bases and J by 10 bases, with 7 bases between the two germline ends. In DNA form, the CDR3 reads TGTGCCACCAGCAGAGATTGGAGGGAGCAGTTCTTC. Its translation is CATSRDWREQFF.

This sequence joins TRBV5-1 and TRBJ2-2; D is unresolved. CDR3 length equals 17 residues. Trimming took 1 base from V and 5 from J, leaving 18 bases between them. Germline values: CDR1 SGHRS, CDR2 YFSETQ. The CDR3 loop is CASSLSGRPGETGELFF. CDR3 coding DNA: TGCGCCAGCAGCTTGAGTGGTCGTCCAGGTGAAACCGGGGAGCTGTTTTTT.

V and J are TRBV7-2 and TRBJ1-2, with 7 bases fitting TRBD1. Germline V gives CDR1 SGHTA, CDR2 FQGNSA. This CDR3 comprises 16 residues. Trimming cost V 2 bases and J 2 bases; bases outside gene matches: 8. The CDR3 reads CASSLSTDRVNYGYTF. CDR3 sequence (DNA): TGTGCCAGCAGCTTATCGACTGACAGGGTGAACTATGGCTACACCTTC. Variable domain in full (rest from reference TRBV7-2 and TRBJ1-2): GAGVSQSPSNKVTEKGKDVELRCDPISGHTALYWYRQSLGQGLEFLIYFQGNSAPDKSGLPSDRFSAERTGGSVSTLTIQRTQQEDSAVYLCASSLSTDRVNYGYTFGSGTRLTVV.

This chain joins TRBV29-1 and TRBJ1-2; D remains unclear. Germline lookup yields CDR1 SQVTM and CDR2 ANQGSEA. Trimming cost V 5 bases and J 4 bases, with 20 bases left between them. The CDR3 has 15 amino acids. CDR3 amino acids: CSVFYHSTPRYGYTF. CDR3 DNA: TGCAGCGTTTTTTATCATTCGACGCCGCGCTATGGCTACACCTTC.

The chain employs TRBV4-1 and TRBJ2-7; D may correspond to TRBD1 or TRBD2 (5 bases each). Looked up from germline, CDR1 is MGHRA and CDR2 is YSYEKL. CDR3 length equals 16 residues. The ends were cut back, 4 bases at V and 6 bases at J, with 22 bases in the middle. The CDR3 protein is CASSRPTGTPSSEQYF. The CDR3 DNA sequence: TGCGCCAGCAGCCGACCAACCGGGACCCCTTCTTCCGAGCAGTACTTC.

This clone was seen a few times. CDR3 loop: CASSRPGGGLDTEAFF. The DNA of the CDR3 is TGTGCCAGCAGCCGTCCCGGGGGAGGGTTGGATACTGAAGCTTTCTTT. The J gene is TRBJ1-1, the V gene TRBV28; D is possibly TRBD1 (5 bases). CDR1 is MDHEN, CDR2 SYDVKM, per germline. CDR3 size: 16 residues. V shed 6 bases and J shed 5 bases, with 22 bases lying between them.

This sequence joins TRBV2 and TRBJ2-1, with no clear D. The CDR3 spans 12 residues. The germline V gene has CDR1 SNHLY and CDR2 FYNNEI. Trimming took off 5 bases at V and 3 bases at J, with 5 bases between the two ends. The CDR3 coding sequence is TGTGCCAGCAGTTGGAACTACAATGAGCAGTTCTTC. It translates to CASSWNYNEQFF.